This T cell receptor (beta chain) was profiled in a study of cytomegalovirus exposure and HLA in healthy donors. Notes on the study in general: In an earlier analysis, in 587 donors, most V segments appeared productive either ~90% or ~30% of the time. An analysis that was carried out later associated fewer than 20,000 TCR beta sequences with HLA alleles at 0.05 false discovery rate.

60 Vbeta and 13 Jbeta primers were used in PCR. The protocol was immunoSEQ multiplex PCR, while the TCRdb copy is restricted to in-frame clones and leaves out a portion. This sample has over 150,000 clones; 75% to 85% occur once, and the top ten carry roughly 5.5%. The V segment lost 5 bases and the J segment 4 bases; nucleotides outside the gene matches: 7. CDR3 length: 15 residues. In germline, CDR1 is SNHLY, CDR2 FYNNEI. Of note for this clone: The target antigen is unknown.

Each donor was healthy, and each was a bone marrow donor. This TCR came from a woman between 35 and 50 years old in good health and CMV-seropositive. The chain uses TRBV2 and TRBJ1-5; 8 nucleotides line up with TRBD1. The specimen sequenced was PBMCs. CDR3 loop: CASSPLTGANQPQHF. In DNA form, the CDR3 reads TGTGCCAGCAGTCCCCTGACAGGGGCGAATCAGCCCCAGCATTTT.